This record looks at one T cell receptor (beta chain) sequence and its context. Its matching antigen is unknown. This sample was included in a study of STAT5B mutations in CD4+ large granular lymphocyte leukemia. Notes on the study in general: About 26% of private leukemic clonotypes occurred rarely in other patients' non-leukemic repertoires. TRBV06-family usage was enriched in top patient clones (8/27) versus controls (2/35). Patient CD4-sorted repertoires looked more clonal than healthy CD4+ repertoires, even without putative leukemic clones.

The survey-level immunoSEQ assay was used. Generated by immunoSEQ multiplex PCR, the TCRdb table keeps only in-frame clones and is missing some. Found here are 30,000 to 40,000 clones, roughly nine tenths of them singletons; the top ten hold approximately 3.5%. Looked up from germline, CDR1 is SGHNT and CDR2 is YENEEA. V lost 1 base to trimming and J lost 0 bases, with 19 bases between them. The CDR3 sequence is 19 residues long. The genes are TRBV11-3 and TRBJ2-1, with D tentatively TRBD1 (6 bases). This clonotype originated in a human donor in good health. Source material: CD4+ T cells from blood buffy coats. The CDR3 here is CASSLGGGRALSSYNEQFF. CDR3 coding DNA: TGTGCCAGCAGCTTAGGAGGGGGAAGGGCCCTTAGCTCCTACAATGAGCAGTTCTTC.